The TCR beta chain under discussion was sequenced for a study of cytomegalovirus exposure and HLA in healthy donors. V lost 3 bases to trimming and J lost 5 bases, with 20 bases between them. Per germline, CDR1 KGHSH and CDR2 LQKENI. This CDR3 comprises 17 residues. The primer mix had 60 Vbeta and 13 Jbeta primers. Produced via immunoSEQ multiplex PCR; TCRdb's table is partial and in-frame only. The sample contains approximately 120,000 clones, around 73% of which appear only once. This chain joins TRBV18 and TRBJ2-1, with a tentative D call TRBD2 (5 bases). This sequence originates from a man aged 50 to 59 in good health and CMV-seronegative. Material for sequencing was PBMCs. CDR3 residues: CASSPTTLHKEDNEQFF. The DNA of the CDR3 is TGTGCCAGCTCACCCACTACCTTGCACAAGGAGGACAATGAGCAGTTCTTC.